A single sample gave rise to the 24 T cell receptor beta chains below, sequenced in a study of beta chain bispecific antibodies for T cell cancers (dated by TCRdb to the early 2020s). The protocol used for the library was 5' RACE. TCRdb passed the public sequencing reads through fastp at Q25 and MiXCR, retaining productive beta sequences. Identical CDR3 protein sequences are pooled into one entry, listed with their most common genes and DNA. The sample yields tens of thousands of distinct CDR3 sequences; under 3% were counted once. The ten largest account for approximately 29% of the sample. These receptors have no known antigen. Overall study results and their limits: Every sequenced sample was a mix of normal T cells and leukemia cell line cells, and most of the targeted TRBV signal originated from the leukemia cells instead of the normal T cells.

T cells were expanded from blood mononuclear cells for 3 to 4 days using either anti-CD3 antibody OKT3 or CD3/CD28 Dynabeads. The sample was healthy donor T cells cultured with leukemia cells. Receptor source: a human donor in good health. Some clones in this sample may be carry-over from other donors' samples.

V gene TRBV7-2 combines with J gene TRBJ1-2, with D perhaps TRBD1 (6 bases). The V gene lost 2 bases and the J gene lost 2 bases, with 12 bases spanning the gap. This CDR3 has 15 amino acids. From germline, CDR1 is SGHTA and CDR2 FQGNSA. The CDR3 nucleotides read TGTGCCAGCAGCTTACCAGGGGACGGAAACTATGGCTACACCTTC. It encodes CASSLPGDGNYGYTF.

This clonotype has a count of ten or more. The chain joins TRBV10-3 to TRBJ1-5, with TRBD1 identical over 8 bases. The V gene's germline CDR1 is ENHRY and CDR2 SYGVKD. Losses at the gene ends were 3 bases for V and 6 bases for J; bases not matched to a gene: 4. The CDR3 is made up of 14 amino acids. CDR3 in DNA: TGTGCCATCAGTGATTCCGACAGGGGTCAGCCCCAGCATTTT. Translation gives CAISDSDRGQPQHF.

This clonotype has a count of ten or more. V and J are TRBV5-1 and TRBJ1-3; D remains unclear. Trimming took 4 bases from V and 4 from J, leaving 9 bases between them. Germline values: CDR1 SGHRS, CDR2 YFSETQ. The CDR3 totals 13 residues. CDR3: CASSPGAGNTIYF. The CDR3 DNA reads as TGCGCCAGCAGCCCGGGAGCCGGAAACACCATATATTTT.

The gene calls are TRBV7-9 and TRBJ2-7; 7 nucleotides agree with TRBD1. The CDR3 runs 16 residues. Germline CDR1 and CDR2: SEHNR and FQNEAQ (reference sequence). Unmatched junction bases numbered 12, after V lost 4 bases and J lost 3 bases. CDR3 protein: CASSSETGTSYYEQYF. CDR3 DNA: TGTGCCAGCAGCTCGGAGACAGGGACATCCTACTACGAGCAGTACTTC. The full variable domain, rest sourced from reference TRBV7-9 and TRBJ2-7, is DTGVSQNPRHKITKRGQNVTFRCDPISEHNRLYWYRQTLGQGPEFLTYFQNEAQLEKSRLLSDRFSAERPKGSFSTLEIQRTEQGDSAMYLCASSSETGTSYYEQYFGPGTRLTVT.

The table lists this clonotype with many counts. The chain combines TRBV11-2 with TRBJ2-3, with 13 bases lining up with TRBD2. This CDR3 has 17 amino acids. CDR1 and CDR2 (germline): SGHAT, FQNNGV. V dropped 5 bases and J dropped 4; count of bases not matched to a gene: 9. Here the CDR3 reads CASSLRTSGGGSDTQYF. The DNA for the CDR3 is TGTGCCAGCAGCCTAAGGACTAGCGGGGGAGGCTCAGATACGCAGTATTTT.

There are many counts of this clonotype. This CDR3 reads CSSGGYTEAFF. The CDR3 coding sequence is TGCAGCTCCGGCGGGTACACTGAAGCTTTCTTT. This rearrangement joins TRBV29-1 to TRBJ1-1; D is unclear. Germline assignment: CDR1 SQVTM and CDR2 ANQGSEA. The CDR3 has 11 residues. The ends were cut back, 8 bases at V and 3 bases at J, with 10 bases in the middle.

Only a few counts were recorded for this clonotype. The chain uses TRBV7-3 and TRBJ1-2; D is unclear. This CDR3 is 14 amino acids long. V gave up 5 bases and J gave up 4 bases, with 14 bases separating them. Germline CDR1 SGHTA, CDR2 FQGTGA. The CDR3 nucleotides read TGTGCCAGCAGCCCCGGGAGCGATATCTATGGCTACACCTTC. As protein: CASSPGSDIYGYTF.

This clonotype is deemed medium-sized. V gene TRBV29-1 combines with J gene TRBJ2-1; possible D gene TRBD2, 5 bases. The CDR3 has 13 residues. Germline CDR1 reads SQVTM; CDR2 reads ANQGSEA. The CDR3 DNA sequence: TGCAGTACGGTGGGGAGCTCCTACAATGAGCAGTTCTTC. Translated: CSTVGSSYNEQFF.

This clonotype was counted only a few times. The chain carries TRBV12-3 or TRBV12-4 and TRBJ1-2; a possible D gene is TRBD1 (5 bases). There are 13 residues in the CDR3. Between the trimmed V and J ends, which lost 6 bases and 2 bases, there was a span of 10 bases. The DNA for the CDR3 is TGTGCCAGCAGCATGACAGTGAACTATGGCTACACCTTC. As protein: CASSMTVNYGYTF.

This clonotype has at least ten counts. The V and J genes are TRBV7-9 and TRBJ2-3; 11 bases fit TRBD2. The CDR3 runs 15 residues. The V segment lost 10 bases and the J segment 2 bases; nucleotides outside the gene matches: 8. Germline V gene data show CDR1 as SEHNR and CDR2 as FQNEAQ (reference sequence). CDR3 sequence: CATLTSGAYTDTQYF. CDR3 nucleotides: TGTGCCACACTGACTAGCGGGGCTTACACAGATACGCAGTATTTT.

This clonotype was counted many times. The chain has TRBV5-1 and TRBJ2-5, with 7 bases lining up with TRBD1. The germline V gene has CDR1 SGHRS and CDR2 YFSETQ. Trimming took 4 bases from V and 12 from J; bases not matched to a gene: 21. CDR3 length: 16 amino acids. CDR3 DNA: TGCGCCAGCAGCCCCTACCGAGACTCGAACCGACAGGGAGAGTACTTC. The encoded protein is CASSPYRDSNRQGEYF.

This clonotype was detected many times. This sequence joins TRBV5-5 and TRBJ1-3; possibly TRBD1 for D (5 bases). Between the trimmed V and J ends, which lost 6 bases and 0 bases, there was a span of 16 bases. The CDR3 is 16 residues long. The germline V gene encodes CDR1 SGHKS and CDR2 YYEKEE (reference sequence). The CDR3 sequence is CASTPRGSNSGNTIYF. CDR3 bases: TGTGCCAGCACCCCGCGGGGGAGCAACTCTGGAAACACCATATATTTT.

This clonotype was counted many times. This chain joins TRBV2 and TRBJ1-5; 7 nucleotides line up with TRBD1. Germline-derived CDR1 and CDR2 are SNHLY and FYNNEI. The CDR3 contains 15 residues. J gave up 0 bases and V 7 bases, and 6 bases lay outside the gene matches. This CDR3 reads CASTQGSYSNQPQHF. DNA of the CDR3: TGTGCCAGCACACAGGGGAGTTATAGCAATCAGCCCCAGCATTTT. Full variable domain (outside the CDR3, taken from reference TRBV2 and TRBJ1-5): EPEVTQTPSHQVTQMGQEVILRCVPISNHLYFYWYRQILGQKVEFLVSFYNNEISEKSEIFDDQFSVERPDGSNFTLKIRSTKLEDSAMYFCASTQGSYSNQPQHFGDGTRLSIL.

This clonotype came up many times. The rearrangement links TRBV30 to TRBJ1-1, with D hard to call. This CDR3 region has 11 residues. Germline CDR1 reads GTSNPN; CDR2 reads SVGIG (reference sequence). The ends were cut back, 6 bases at V and 2 bases at J, with 7 bases in the middle. The CDR3 loop is CACSYNTEAFF. DNA of the CDR3: TGTGCCTGCTCGTATAACACTGAAGCTTTCTTT.

This clonotype was recorded many times. The chain is built from TRBV15 and TRBJ2-7, with unresolved D. Trimming cost V 0 bases and J 5 bases, with 8 bases left between them. The germline V gene has CDR1 LNHNV and CDR2 YYDKDF (reference sequence). The CDR3 runs 13 residues. The DNA for the CDR3 is TGTGCCACCAGCAGAGATCGGTGGAACGAGCAGTACTTC. Amino acid sequence: CATSRDRWNEQYF.

This clonotype was detected many times. V and J are TRBV6-5 and TRBJ2-7; D not resolved. There are 13 residues in the CDR3. Per germline, CDR1 MNHEY and CDR2 SVGAGI. V was cut by 2 bases and J by 6 bases, with 11 bases left in between. CDR3 sequence: CASSYSRNSEQYF. The CDR3, as DNA: TGTGCCAGCAGTTACAGTCGCAACAGCGAGCAGTACTTC.

Many counts were recorded for this clonotype. The chain recombines TRBV2 with TRBJ1-1, with D unresolved. Per germline, CDR1 SNHLY and CDR2 FYNNEI. V lost 4 bases and J 2 bases, leaving 5 bases between the germline ends. This CDR3 has 12 amino acids. The CDR3 DNA reads as TGTGCCAGCAGTGGACACAACACTGAAGCTTTCTTT. Amino acids: CASSGHNTEAFF. Full variable domain (rest looked up from reference TRBV2 and TRBJ1-1): EPEVTQTPSHQVTQMGQEVILRCVPISNHLYFYWYRQILGQKVEFLVSFYNNEISEKSEIFDDQFSVERPDGSNFTLKIRSTKLEDSAMYFCASSGHNTEAFFGQGTRLTVV.

This clonotype was picked up many times. The chain combines TRBV29-1 with TRBJ2-2; D is unresolved. The CDR3 totals 12 residues. V was pared by 6 bases and J by 1 base, with 6 bases between. CDR1 SQVTM and CDR2 ANQGSEA come from the germline V gene. This chain's CDR3 is CSVRQNTGELFF. DNA for the CDR3: TGCAGCGTCCGCCAGAACACCGGGGAGCTGTTTTTT.

This clonotype was seen repeatedly, ten times or more. The chain couples TRBV4-2 to TRBJ2-1, with D perhaps assigned TRBD1 or TRBD2 (5 bases each). The CDR3 is 14 amino acids. Trimming pared 7 bases from V and 1 base from J, leaving 11 bases between. Germline lookup yields CDR1 LGHNA and CDR2 YNFKEQ. CDR3 sequence: CASNPWGSYNEQFF. As DNA, the CDR3 is TGTGCCAGCAACCCTTGGGGGTCCTACAATGAGCAGTTCTTC.

This clonotype was counted many times. The V and J genes are TRBV5-1 and TRBJ2-1, with TRBD2 matching over 7 bases. Per germline, CDR1 SGHRS and CDR2 YFSETQ. The CDR3 is 14 residues long. V was pared by 2 bases and J by 8 bases, with 7 bases of the junction left unmatched. The chain's CDR3 is CASSLAGREDEQFF. The CDR3 DNA follows: TGCGCCAGCAGCTTAGCGGGGCGGGAAGATGAGCAGTTCTTC.

The sample holds a few counts of this clonotype. V usage is TRBV29-1 and J usage is TRBJ1-6; D is ambiguous. V was pared by 4 bases and J by 7 bases, with 11 bases between. CDR1 and CDR2 (germline): SQVTM, ANQGSEA. The CDR3 is 13 residues long. DNA for the CDR3: TGCAGCGTTGTTGCAGATACCAATTCACCCCTCCACTTT. Its protein is CSVVADTNSPLHF.

This clonotype is judged medium-sized. The chain has TRBV6-1 and TRBJ1-6; no reliable D call. The CDR3 is made up of 16 amino acids. The germline CDR1 and CDR2 sequences are MNHNS and SASEGT. The ends were cut back, 4 bases at V and 2 bases at J, with 12 bases in the middle. The CDR3 DNA is TGTGCCAGCAGTGTAGCCTACATAACCTATAATTCACCCCTCCACTTT. Amino acid sequence: CASSVAYITYNSPLHF.

This clonotype was observed at least ten times. CDR3 DNA sequence: TGTGCCAGCCGGTTGTGGCACCAGGGGAGTACAGATACGCAGTATTTT. Its protein is CASRLWHQGSTDTQYF. The chain is built from TRBV6-1 and TRBJ2-3; tentative D call: TRBD1 (6 bases). Germline CDR1 and CDR2: MNHNS and SASEGT. V lost 8 bases, J lost 3 bases, and 21 bases lay in between. The length of the CDR3 is 16 residues.

This clonotype was detected many times. This rearrangement joins TRBV5-1 to TRBJ1-1, with 9 positions matching TRBD1. With V trimmed by 5 bases and J by 5 bases, 4 bases remained unmatched. The CDR3 consists of 13 residues. Germline V lookup: CDR1 SGHRS, CDR2 YFSETQ. CDR3 residues: CASRGQGITEAFF. In DNA, the CDR3 is TGCGCCAGCAGAGGACAGGGGATTACTGAAGCTTTCTTT.